This T cell receptor beta chain was found in a study of blood T cell repertoires in COVID-19. Overall study: COVID-19 samples, acute and convalescent, were from the United States, Italy and Spain.

As originally analysed: Nucleated cell counts were estimated from reference gene primer amplification. Libraries were prepared by immunoSEQ multiplex PCR; TCRdb keeps only in-frame clonotypes and omits some of them. V and J calls and clone size are as listed in that table; D and trimming were resolved from the DNA. The sample shows about 130,000 clones, 70% to 90% of them seen only once. The V segment lost 4 bases and the J segment 7 bases; nucleotides outside the gene matches: 6. This CDR3 comprises 13 residues. Germline V lookup: CDR1 MNHEY, CDR2 SVGEGT. This TCR derives from a woman at least 80 years old with acute or convalescent COVID-19. V and J are TRBV6-2 or TRBV6-3 and TRBJ1-2; 7 bases match TRBD1. The sequenced sample was peripheral blood. The CDR3 reads CASSWDSPSGYTF. The CDR3 DNA reads TGTGCCAGCAGTTGGGACAGCCCTAGTGGCTACACCTTC.